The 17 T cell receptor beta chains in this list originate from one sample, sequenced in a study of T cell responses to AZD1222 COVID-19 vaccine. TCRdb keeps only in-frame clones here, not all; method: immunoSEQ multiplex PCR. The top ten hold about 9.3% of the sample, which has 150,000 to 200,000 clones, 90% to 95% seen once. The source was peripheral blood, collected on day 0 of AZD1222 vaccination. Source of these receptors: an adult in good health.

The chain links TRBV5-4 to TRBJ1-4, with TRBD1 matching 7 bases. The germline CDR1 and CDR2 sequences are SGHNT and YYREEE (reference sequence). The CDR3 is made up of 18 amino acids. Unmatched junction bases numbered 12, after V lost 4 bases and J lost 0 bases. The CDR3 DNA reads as TGTGCCAGCAGCCGAGGGACAGCTGGAGGTGCAACTAATGAAAAACTGTTTTTT. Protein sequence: CASSRGTAGGATNEKLFF.

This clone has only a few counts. The CDR3 sequence: CASSVGDSGRRDTQYF. DNA for the CDR3: TGTGCCAGCAGCGTAGGGGATAGCGGGAGGAGAGATACGCAGTATTTT. The genes are TRBV9 and TRBJ2-3; 10 bases are shared with TRBD2. Germline V gene sequence: CDR1 SGDLS, CDR2 YYNGEE. The V gene end was trimmed by 0 bases and the J gene end by 5 bases; junction bases not matched to a gene: 6. This CDR3 is 16 amino acids long.

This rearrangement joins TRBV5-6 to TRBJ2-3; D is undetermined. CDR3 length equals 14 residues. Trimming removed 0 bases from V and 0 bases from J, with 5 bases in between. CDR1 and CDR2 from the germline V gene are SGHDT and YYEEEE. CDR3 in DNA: TGTGCCAGCAGCTTGGTTACTAGCACAGATACGCAGTATTTT. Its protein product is CASSLVTSTDTQYF.

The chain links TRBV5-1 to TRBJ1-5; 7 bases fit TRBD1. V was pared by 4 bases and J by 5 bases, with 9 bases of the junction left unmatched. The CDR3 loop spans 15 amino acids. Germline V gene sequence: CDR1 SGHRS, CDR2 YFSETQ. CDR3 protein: CASSRDSSRDQPQHF. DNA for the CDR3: TGCGCCAGCAGCCGGGACAGCTCGAGGGATCAGCCCCAGCATTTT.

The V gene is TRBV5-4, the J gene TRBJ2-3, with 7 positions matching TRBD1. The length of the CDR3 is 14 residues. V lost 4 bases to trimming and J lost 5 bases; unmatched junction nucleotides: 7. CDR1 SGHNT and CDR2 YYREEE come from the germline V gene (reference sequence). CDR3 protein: CASSAGTERDTQYF. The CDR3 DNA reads TGTGCCAGCAGCGCCGGGACAGAGCGAGATACGCAGTATTTT.

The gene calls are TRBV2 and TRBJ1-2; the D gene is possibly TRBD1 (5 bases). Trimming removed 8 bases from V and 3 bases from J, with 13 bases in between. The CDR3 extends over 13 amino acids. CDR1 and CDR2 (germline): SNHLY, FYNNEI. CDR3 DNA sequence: TGTGCCAGCCATTCGGTAGGGGACTATGGCTACACCTTC. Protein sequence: CASHSVGDYGYTF. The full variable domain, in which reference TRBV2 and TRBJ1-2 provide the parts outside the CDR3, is EPEVTQTPSHQVTQMGQEVILRCVPISNHLYFYWYRQILGQKVEFLVSFYNNEISEKSEIFDDQFSVERPDGSNFTLKIRSTKLEDSAMYFCASHSVGDYGYTFGSGTRLTVV.

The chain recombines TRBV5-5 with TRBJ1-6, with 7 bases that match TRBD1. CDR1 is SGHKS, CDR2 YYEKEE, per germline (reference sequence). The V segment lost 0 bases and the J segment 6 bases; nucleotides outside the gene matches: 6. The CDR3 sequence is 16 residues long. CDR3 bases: TGTGCCAGCAGCTTGGCGGGGACAGCAAGTAATTCACCCCTCCACTTT. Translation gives CASSLAGTASNSPLHF.

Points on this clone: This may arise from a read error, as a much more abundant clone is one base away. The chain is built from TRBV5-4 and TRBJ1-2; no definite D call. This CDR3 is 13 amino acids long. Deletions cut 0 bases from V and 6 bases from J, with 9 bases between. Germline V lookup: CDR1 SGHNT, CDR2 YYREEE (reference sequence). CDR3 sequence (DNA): TGTGCCAGCAGCTTGGTGATAAAGGATGGCTACACCTTC. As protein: CASSLVIKDGYTF.

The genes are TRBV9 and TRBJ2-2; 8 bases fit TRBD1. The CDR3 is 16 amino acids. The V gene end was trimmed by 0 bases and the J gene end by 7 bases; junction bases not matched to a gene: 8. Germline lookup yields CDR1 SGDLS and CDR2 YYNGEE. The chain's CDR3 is CASSVDVTGVIGELFF. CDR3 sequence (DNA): TGTGCCAGCAGCGTAGACGTGACAGGGGTGATCGGGGAGCTGTTTTTT. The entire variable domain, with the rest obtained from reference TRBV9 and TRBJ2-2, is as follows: DSGVTQTPKHLITATGQRVTLRCSPRSGDLSVYWYQQSLDQGLQFLIQYYNGEERAKGNILERFSAQQFPDLHSELNLSSLELGDSALYFCASSVDVTGVIGELFFGEGSRLTVL.

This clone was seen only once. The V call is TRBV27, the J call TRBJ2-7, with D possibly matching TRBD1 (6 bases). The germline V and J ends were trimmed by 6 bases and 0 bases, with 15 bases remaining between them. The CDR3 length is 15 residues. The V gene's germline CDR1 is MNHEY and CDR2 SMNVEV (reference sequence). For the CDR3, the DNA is TGTGCCAGCAGGCAGGGGACGGTGGGCTCCTACGAGCAGTACTTC. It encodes CASRQGTVGSYEQYF.

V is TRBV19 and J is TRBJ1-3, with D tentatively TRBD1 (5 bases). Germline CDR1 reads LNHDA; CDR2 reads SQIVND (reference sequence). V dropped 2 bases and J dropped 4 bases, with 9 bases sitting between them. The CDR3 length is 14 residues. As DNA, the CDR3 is TGTGCCAGTAGTATACAGGGAGGCGGAAACACCATATATTTT. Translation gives CASSIQGGGNTIYF.

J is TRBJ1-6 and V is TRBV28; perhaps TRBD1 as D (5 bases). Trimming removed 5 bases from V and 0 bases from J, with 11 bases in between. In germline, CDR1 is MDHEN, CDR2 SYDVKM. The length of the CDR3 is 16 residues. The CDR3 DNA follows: TGTGCCAGCAGTGCAGGGCGAAGCTCCTATAATTCACCCCTCCACTTT. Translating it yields CASSAGRSSYNSPLHF.

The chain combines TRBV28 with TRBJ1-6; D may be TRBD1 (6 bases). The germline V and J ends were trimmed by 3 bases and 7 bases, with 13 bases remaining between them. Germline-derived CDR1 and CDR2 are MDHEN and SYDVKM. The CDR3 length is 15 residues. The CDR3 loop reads CASSLKRGGNSPLHF. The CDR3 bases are TGTGCCAGCAGTTTGAAAAGAGGGGGGAATTCACCCCTCCACTTT.

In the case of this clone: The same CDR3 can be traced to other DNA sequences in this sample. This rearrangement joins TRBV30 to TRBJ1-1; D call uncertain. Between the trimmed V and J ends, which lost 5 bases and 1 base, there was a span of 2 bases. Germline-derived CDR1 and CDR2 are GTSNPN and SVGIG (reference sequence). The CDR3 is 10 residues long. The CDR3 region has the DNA TGTGCCTGGCGGAACACTGAAGCTTTCTTT. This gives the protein CAWRNTEAFF.

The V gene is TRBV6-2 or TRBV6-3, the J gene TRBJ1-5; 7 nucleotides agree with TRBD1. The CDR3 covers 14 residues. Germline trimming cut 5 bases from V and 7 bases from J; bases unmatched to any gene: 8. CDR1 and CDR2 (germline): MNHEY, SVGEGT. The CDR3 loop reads CASSQRQGLQPQHF. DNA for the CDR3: TGTGCCAGCAGTCAGCGACAGGGCCTACAGCCCCAGCATTTT.

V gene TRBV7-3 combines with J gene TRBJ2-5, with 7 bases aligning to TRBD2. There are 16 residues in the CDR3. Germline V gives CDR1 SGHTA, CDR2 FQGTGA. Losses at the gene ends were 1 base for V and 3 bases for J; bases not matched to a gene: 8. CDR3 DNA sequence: TGTGCCAGCAGCTTAAGCGGCAGCGGGATAAAAGAGACCCAGTACTTC. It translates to CASSLSGSGIKETQYF.

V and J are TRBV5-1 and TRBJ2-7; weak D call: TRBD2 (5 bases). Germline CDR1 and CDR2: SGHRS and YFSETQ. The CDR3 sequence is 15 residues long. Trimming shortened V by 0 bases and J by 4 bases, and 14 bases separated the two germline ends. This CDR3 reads CASSLVRGGTYEQYF. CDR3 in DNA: TGCGCCAGCAGCTTGGTTCGCGGAGGAACGTACGAGCAGTACTTC.